The 7 T cell receptor beta chains reported below all come from one sample, sequenced in a study of T cells in localized non-small cell lung cancer. Sequencing used immunoSEQ multiplex PCR; TCRdb keeps in-frame clones, though not all of them. The sample contains some 66,000 clones, approximately 84% of which appear only once. Sample: peripheral blood, taken before any cancer treatment. Receptors were obtained from a female donor aged 60 or older with stage I lung adenocarcinoma.

With respect to this clone: Its ends do not fully match the called genes, so a read error is possible. The same CDR3 arises from other DNA sequences in this sample as well. V and J are TRBV15 and TRBJ1-6, with no clear D. This CDR3 region has 15 residues. CDR1 and CDR2 from the germline V gene are LNHNV and YYDKDF (reference sequence). The CDR3 spells CATSRDRVGNSPLHF. The CDR3 DNA sequence: TGTGCCACCAGCAGAGATCGGGTAGGGAATTCACCTCTCCACTTT.

This chain uses TRBV5-1 with TRBJ2-7; 9 bases fit TRBD1. Unmatched junction bases numbered 8, after V lost 2 bases and J lost 5 bases. Germline V CDR1 and CDR2: SGHRS, YFSETQ. CDR3 length: 15 residues. Here the CDR3 reads CASSLQGAQGDEQYF. CDR3 nucleotides: TGCGCCAGCAGCTTACAGGGGGCCCAGGGGGACGAGCAGTACTTC. Full variable domain (outside the CDR3, taken from reference TRBV5-1 and TRBJ2-7): KAGVTQTPRYLIKTRGQQVTLSCSPISGHRSVSWYQQTPGQGLQFLFEYFSETQRNKGNFPGRFSGRQFSNSRSEMNVSTLELGDSALYLCASSLQGAQGDEQYFGPGTRLTVT.

This clone was counted a single time. The gene calls are TRBV7-2 and TRBJ2-7; D is unresolved. V gave up 1 base and J gave up 7 bases, with 14 bases separating them. The CDR3 runs to 14 residues. Germline CDR1 SGHTA, CDR2 FQGNSA. For the CDR3, the DNA is TGTGCCAGCAGCTTAGAAGGCGGAATTGGGGAGCAGTACTTC. Translated, it gives CASSLEGGIGEQYF. Based on the CDR3 plus reference TRBV7-2 and TRBJ2-7, the full variable domain is GAGVSQSPSNKVTEKGKDVELRCDPISGHTALYWYRQSLGQGLEFLIYFQGNSAPDKSGLPSDRFSAERTGGSVSTLTIQRTQQEDSAVYLCASSLEGGIGEQYFGPGTRLTVT.

The chain carries TRBV12-5 and TRBJ2-5; D may be TRBD2 (6 bases). The germline V gene has CDR1 LGHNT and CDR2 FRNRAP. The CDR3 spans 17 residues. V lost 1 base, J lost 0 bases, and 15 bases lay in between. The CDR3 reads CASGLGRGLPYQETQYF. The DNA for the CDR3 is TGTGCTAGTGGTTTGGGGAGGGGACTTCCGTACCAAGAGACCCAGTACTTC. The full variable domain, in which reference TRBV12-5 and TRBJ2-5 provide the parts outside the CDR3, is DARVTQTPRHKVTEMGQEVTMRCQPILGHNTVFWYRQTMMQGLELLAYFRNRAPLDDSGMPKDRFSAEMPDATLATLKIQPSEPRDSAVYFCASGLGRGLPYQETQYFGPGTRLLVL.

This chain connects TRBV7-9 to TRBJ2-3; 9 bases match TRBD2. Germline-derived CDR1 and CDR2 are SEHNR and FQNEAQ (reference sequence). The CDR3 totals 17 residues. Trimming took 1 base from V and 2 from J; bases not matched to a gene: 7. In DNA form, the CDR3 reads TGTGCCAGCAGCTTAGGATGGGCGGGGGGGCTCACAGATACGCAGTATTTT. Translation gives CASSLGWAGGLTDTQYF.

The chain is built from TRBV7-8 and TRBJ2-2; tentative D call: TRBD1 (7 bases). V lost 5 bases, J lost 3 bases, and 13 bases lay in between. The CDR3 sequence is 15 residues long. The germline CDR1 and CDR2 sequences are SGHVS and FQNEAQ. In DNA, the CDR3 is TGTGCCAGCAGCCGCAGGGGGGAAGACACCGGGGAGCTGTTTTTT. Protein sequence: CASSRRGEDTGELFF.

CDR3 in amino acids: CASSSGAANEKLFF. For the CDR3, the DNA is TGTGCCAGCAGCTCCGGCGCAGCTAATGAAAAACTGTTTTTT. The chain has TRBV7-9 and TRBJ1-4; D uncertain. The length of the CDR3 is 14 residues. From germline, CDR1 is SEHNR and CDR2 FQNEAQ (reference sequence). Trimming removed 4 bases at V and 3 bases at J, with 9 bases between.